This T cell receptor beta chain was recorded in a study of shared clonotypes between healthy human individuals. This CDR3 is 16 amino acids long. V lost 3 bases to trimming and J lost 0 bases, with 11 bases between them. Germline CDR1 is MGHDK and CDR2 is SYGVNS. TCRdb's copy holds only in-frame clones and misses some; the assay was immunoSEQ multiplex PCR. The sample has around 940,000 clones; about 80% are singletons. The genes are TRBV25-1 and TRBJ2-2, with D unresolved. Material for sequencing was memory CD4+ T cells sorted from blood. Stated subset: CD45RA-negative fraction. The TCR originated in a man aged 18 to 35 in good health. The CDR3 spells CASSDYRTANTGELFF. CDR3 in DNA: TGTGCCAGCAGTGATTACCGGACGGCGAACACCGGGGAGCTGTTTTTT.